A selection of T cell receptor beta chains follows, all from one sample in a study of shared clonotypes between healthy human individuals. Using immunoSEQ multiplex PCR, the repertoire was profiled, and TCRdb retains in-frame clones only, with some absent. The table includes 1,400,000 or so clones, around 98.5% detected once. Sequences were obtained from naive CD4+ T cells sorted from blood. The receptors shown here come from a man aged 30 to 45 in good health. Each CDR3 is given with its conserved first and last residue. Each record gives: D gene, clone size, J gene, V gene, CDR3 DNA, CDR3 protein. The D gene is left open where the match is weak. The size field is filled for only some rows; it gives once, few, many or a size class.

TRBD2 | - | TRBJ2-5 | TRBV10-2 | TGCGCCAGCAGTGAGTCCTTGTTAGCGGGAGGACAAGAGACCCAGTACTTC | CASSESLLAGGQETQYF
TRBD1 | - | TRBJ2-5 | TRBV7-9 | TGTGCCAGCAGCTATTCCGGACAGGGTTTACAAGAGACCCAGTACTTC | CASSYSGQGLQETQYF
TRBD2 | - | TRBJ2-7 | TRBV10-2 | TGCGCCAGCAGTGATCAGGGACTAGCTCTCTACGAGCAGTACTTC | CASSDQGLALYEQYF
- | - | TRBJ1-2 | TRBV6-1 | TGTGCCAGCAGTGAAAAGGGGGGCAGGTGGAGCTATGGCTACACCTTC | CASSEKGGRWSYGYTF
- | once | TRBJ2-1 | TRBV28 | TGTGCCAGCAGTCCGACGGGGGAGCCTGACAGCGATGAGCAGTTCTTC | CASSPTGEPDSDEQFF
- | - | TRBJ2-3 | TRBV27 | TGTGCCAGCAGTCGGGTCTTCACAGATACGCAGTATTTT | CASSRVFTDTQYF
- | - | TRBJ2-7 | TRBV4-2 | TGTGCCAGCAGCCAAGATTTGTTATACGAGCAGTACTTC | CASSQDLLYEQYF
TRBD2 | - | TRBJ2-7 | TRBV4-1 | TGCGCCAGCAGCCCTACTAGCGGTCGTGATGAGCAGTACTTC | CASSPTSGRDEQYF
- | - | TRBJ2-7 | TRBV28 | TGTGCCAGCAGTTTGTATTGGACGTTAATGGGCGAGCAGTACTTC | CASSLYWTLMGEQYF
TRBD1 | - | TRBJ2-7 | TRBV5-8 | TGTGCCAGCAGCCCCGGTGACAGGGCCCGCTCCTACGAGCAGTACTTC | CASSPGDRARSYEQYF
- | - | TRBJ1-3 | TRBV10-2 | TGCGCCAGCAGCGAACACCGCAGGGTTGGAAACACCATATATTTT | CASSEHRRVGNTIYF
- | - | TRBJ2-5 | TRBV5-4 | TGTGCCAGCAGCTTGGGACCCAAAGAGACCCAGTACTTC | CASSLGPKETQYF
- | - | TRBJ1-1 | TRBV11-2 | TGTGCCAGCAGCCAATGGGGACATCAGAACACTGAAGCTTTCTTT | CASSQWGHQNTEAFF
TRBD1 | - | TRBJ2-7 | TRBV18 | TGTGCCAGCTCACAAAGGGACAGGGGGCTCTACGAGCAGTACTTC | CASSQRDRGLYEQYF